Detailed here is one T cell receptor (beta chain). Its target is unknown. V shed 3 bases and J shed 5 bases, with 25 bases lying between them. The CDR3 contains 18 residues. Germline CDR1 and CDR2: SGHTA and FQGNSA. 5'RACE with constant-segment primers yielded barcoded, UMI-tagged TCR alpha and TCR beta cDNA libraries. TCRdb passed the 5' RACE reads through MiXCR, listing each CDR3 protein once. The data contain around 400,000 distinct CDR3 sequences, approximately 24% of them seen just once; the ten biggest clones take up 7.5% to 10%. This sample was taken from a study of T-cell memory formation after mild COVID-19. Study-wide background: Largely, the TCR clusters proved donor specific. Study-level points and caveats: Cross-reactive memory appears to have joined, as suggested by some responding clones showing up in pre-infection memory. Clones shrinking between day 15 and 85 showed a balanced CD4/CD8 split, and those that grew later tilted toward CD4+.

The rearrangement links TRBV7-2 to TRBJ2-5, with unresolved D. This clonotype originated in an adult woman who had mild COVID-19 (a few samples of this study predate the infection). Cell type and time point are not known. Sequenced sample: PBMCs or a T cell subset sorted from them (not recorded which). CDR3 DNA: TGTGCCAGCAGCTTGGTCGGGTTTCCCCACCTCCGCACGGAGACCCAGTACTTC. It codes for CASSLVGFPHLRTETQYF.